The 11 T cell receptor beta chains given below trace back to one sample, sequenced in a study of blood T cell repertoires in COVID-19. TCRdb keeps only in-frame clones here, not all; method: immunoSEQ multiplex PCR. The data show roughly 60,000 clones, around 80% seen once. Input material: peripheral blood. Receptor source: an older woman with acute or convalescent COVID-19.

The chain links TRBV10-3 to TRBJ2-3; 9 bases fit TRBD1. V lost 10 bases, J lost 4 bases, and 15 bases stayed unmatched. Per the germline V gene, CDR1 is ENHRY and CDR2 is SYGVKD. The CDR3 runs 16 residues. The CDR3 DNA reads TGTGCCACTGGATCGTTGGACAGGGGAGGGCCAGATACGCAGTATTTT. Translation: CATGSLDRGGPDTQYF.

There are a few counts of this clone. The CDR3 DNA reads as TGTGCCAGCAGTGAGGGCTACGAGCAGTACTTC. Its translation: CASSEGYEQYF. The chain recombines TRBV12-3 or TRBV12-4 with TRBJ2-7; D is perhaps TRBD2 (5 bases). The V end lost 5 bases, the J end lost 3 bases, and 5 bases lay between the germline ends. The CDR3 totals 11 residues.

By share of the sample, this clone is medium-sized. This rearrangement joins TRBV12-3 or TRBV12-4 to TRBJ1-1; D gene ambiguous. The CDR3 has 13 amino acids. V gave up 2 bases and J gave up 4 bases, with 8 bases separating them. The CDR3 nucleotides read TGTGCCAGCAGTTTAAAGACTACCACTGAAGCTTTCTTT. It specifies CASSLKTTTEAFF.

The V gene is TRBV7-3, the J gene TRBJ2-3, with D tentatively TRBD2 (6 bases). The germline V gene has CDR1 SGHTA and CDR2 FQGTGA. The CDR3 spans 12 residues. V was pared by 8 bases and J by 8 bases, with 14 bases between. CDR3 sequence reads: CASGGAQGTQYF. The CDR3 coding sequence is TGTGCCAGCGGCGGGGCCCAGGGTACGCAGTATTTT.

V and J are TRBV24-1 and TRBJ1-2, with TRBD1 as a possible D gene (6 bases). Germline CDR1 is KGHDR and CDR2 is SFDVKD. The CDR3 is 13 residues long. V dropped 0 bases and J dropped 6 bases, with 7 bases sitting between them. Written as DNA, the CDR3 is TGTGCCACCAGTGATTTGCAGGGGAATGGCTACACCTTC. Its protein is CATSDLQGNGYTF.

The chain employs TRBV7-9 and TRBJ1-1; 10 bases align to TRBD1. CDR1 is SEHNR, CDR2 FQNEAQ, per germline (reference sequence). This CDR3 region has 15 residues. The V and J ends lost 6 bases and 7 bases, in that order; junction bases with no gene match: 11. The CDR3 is CASSYTGTGVGEAFF. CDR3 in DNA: TGTGCCAGCAGTTATACCGGGACAGGGGTCGGTGAAGCTTTCTTT.

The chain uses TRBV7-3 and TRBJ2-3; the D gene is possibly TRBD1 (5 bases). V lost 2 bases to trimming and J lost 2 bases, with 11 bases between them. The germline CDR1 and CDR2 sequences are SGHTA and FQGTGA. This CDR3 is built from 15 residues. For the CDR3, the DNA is TGTGCCAGCAGCTTAGTCGGACAAGACACAGATACGCAGTATTTT. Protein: CASSLVGQDTDTQYF.

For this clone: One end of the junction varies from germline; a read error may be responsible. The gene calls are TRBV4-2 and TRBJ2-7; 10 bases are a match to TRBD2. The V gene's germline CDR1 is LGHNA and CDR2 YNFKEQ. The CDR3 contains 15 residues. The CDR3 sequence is CASSQGRGGTSGVHF. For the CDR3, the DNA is TGTGCCAGCAGCCAAGGAAGGGGTGGTACTAGCGGGGTTCACTTC.

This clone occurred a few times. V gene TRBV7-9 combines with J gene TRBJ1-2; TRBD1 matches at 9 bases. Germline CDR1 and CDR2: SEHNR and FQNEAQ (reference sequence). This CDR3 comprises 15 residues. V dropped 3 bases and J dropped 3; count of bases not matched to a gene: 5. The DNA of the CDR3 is TGTGCCAGCAGCTTTGGGACAGGGTCGGACTATGGCTACACCTTC. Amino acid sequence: CASSFGTGSDYGYTF.

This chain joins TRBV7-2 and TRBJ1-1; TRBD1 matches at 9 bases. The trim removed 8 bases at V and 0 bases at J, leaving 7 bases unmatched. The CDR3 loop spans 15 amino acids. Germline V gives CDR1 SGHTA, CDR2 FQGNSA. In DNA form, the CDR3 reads TGTGCCAGCTGTACAGGGGGCCTCATGAACACTGAAGCTTTCTTT. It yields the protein CASCTGGLMNTEAFF.

The CDR3 nucleotides are TGTGCCAGCAGTCCCTTCCCTACAGGGTCCGAGCAGTACTTC. It translates to CASSPFPTGSEQYF. The J gene is TRBJ2-7, the V gene TRBV6-5; TRBD1 is a possible D gene (6 bases). Between the trimmed V and J ends, which lost 5 bases and 6 bases, there was a span of 17 bases. CDR3 length: 14 amino acids. CDR1 is MNHEY, CDR2 SVGAGI, per germline.